This T cell receptor (beta chain) originates from a study of shared clonotypes between healthy human individuals. Whole-study context: Donors consisted of two women and a few men between 18 and 49. The study's findings and limits: Generally, naive subsets (rather than memory subsets) showed larger estimated richness.

The protocol was immunoSEQ multiplex PCR, while the TCRdb copy is restricted to in-frame clones and leaves out a portion. The sample yields approximately 650,000 clones, less than 97% seen once. CDR3 size: 15 residues. Trimming cost V 5 bases and J 1 base, with 14 bases left between them. Germline CDR1 and CDR2: SGHAT and FQNNGV. Remarks on this clone: What it binds is not known.

The naive CD8 fraction comprised CD45RO-negative cells positively selected for CCR7 and excluded terminally differentiated effector memory CD45RA+ cells. The sample comprised naive CD8+ T cells sorted from blood. J is TRBJ2-5 and V is TRBV11-2; D is unresolved. The source of this sequence is a woman aged 25 to 39 in good health. The CDR3: CASSLSFTFQETQYF. The CDR3 nucleotides read TGTGCCAGCAGCCTAAGCTTTACGTTCCAAGAGACCCAGTACTTC.